The 18 T cell receptor beta chains presented below share a single source sample, sequenced in a study of blood T cell repertoires in COVID-19. Data came from immunoSEQ multiplex PCR; TCRdb stores just in-frame clones and leaves some out. The sample shows fewer than 120,000 clones, about 85% of them seen only once. The sample taken for sequencing was peripheral blood. Receptors were obtained from a human donor in a cohort sampled during active COVID-19.

This chain links TRBV27 with TRBJ2-7; 8 nucleotides match TRBD1. Looked up from germline, CDR1 is MNHEY and CDR2 is SMNVEV (reference sequence). The CDR3 has 14 amino acids. V shed 6 bases and J 5 bases; nucleotides not matched to a gene: 9. CDR3 amino acids: CASSDWTGKDEQYF. The CDR3 coding sequence is TGTGCCAGCAGCGACTGGACAGGGAAGGACGAGCAGTACTTC.

The CDR3 loop reads CASSFGQMNTEAFF. DNA for the CDR3: TGCGCCAGCAGCTTTGGACAGATGAACACTGAAGCTTTCTTT. The genes are TRBV5-1 and TRBJ1-1; perhaps TRBD1 as D (6 bases). V was trimmed by 2 bases and J by 0 bases, leaving 8 bases between them. Germline CDR1 reads SGHRS; CDR2 reads YFSETQ. This CDR3 contains 14 residues.

J is TRBJ2-1 and V is TRBV5-1, with 9 nucleotides matching TRBD2. The CDR3 spans 16 residues. With 7 bases clipped from V and 7 bases from J, the junction kept 15 bases outside the gene matches. From germline, CDR1 is SGHRS and CDR2 YFSETQ. The CDR3: CASSPGERGVWNEQFF. The DNA for the CDR3 is TGCGCCAGCTCCCCTGGGGAGCGGGGGGTTTGGAATGAGCAGTTCTTC.

The chain couples TRBV9 to TRBJ2-1; 8 nucleotides agree with TRBD2. CDR1 is SGDLS, CDR2 YYNGEE, per germline. J gave up 0 bases and V 0 bases, and 8 bases lay outside the gene matches. There are 18 residues in the CDR3. CDR3: CASSVGWLREVSYNEQFF. DNA for the CDR3: TGTGCCAGCAGCGTAGGATGGTTGCGGGAGGTCTCCTACAATGAGCAGTTCTTC.

V and J are TRBV4-1 and TRBJ1-2; TRBD1 might be the D (6 bases). The length of the CDR3 is 13 residues. CDR1 is MGHRA and CDR2 is YSYEKL in the germline V gene. The V gene lost 0 bases and the J gene lost 9 bases, with 11 bases spanning the gap. The CDR3: CASSQDRGRSYTF. The CDR3 DNA sequence: TGCGCCAGCAGCCAAGACAGGGGTAGGAGCTACACCTTC.

This rearrangement joins TRBV13 to TRBJ2-5, with D perhaps TRBD1 (6 bases). This CDR3 comprises 12 residues. V was cut by 5 bases and J by 7 bases, with 11 bases left in between. Germline loops: CDR1 PRHDT, CDR2 FYEKMQ (reference sequence). The chain's CDR3 is CASSAYRATQYF. The CDR3 DNA is TGTGCCAGCAGCGCCTACAGGGCGACCCAGTACTTC.

The chain links TRBV19 to TRBJ1-2, with D possibly being TRBD1 (6 bases). Trimming shortened V by 2 bases and J by 4 bases, and 8 bases separated the two germline ends. CDR1 is LNHDA, CDR2 SQIVND, per germline (reference sequence). This CDR3 is 13 amino acids long. The CDR3 DNA is TGTGCCAGTAGTATAATAGGGGGCTATGGCTACACCTTC. Protein product: CASSIIGGYGYTF.

The chain carries TRBV4-1 and TRBJ1-5; 8 bases are a match to TRBD1. J gave up 5 bases and V 2 bases, and 8 bases lay outside the gene matches. The CDR3 contains 16 residues. Germline V gene lookup returns CDR1 MGHRA and CDR2 YSYEKL. In DNA form, the CDR3 reads TGCGCCAGCAGCCAACTATTACAGGGGGAGCATCAGCCCCAGCATTTT. This sequence encodes CASSQLLQGEHQPQHF.

A single count supports this clone. The chain couples TRBV5-1 to TRBJ2-7; 9 nucleotides agree with TRBD1. The CDR3 spans 14 residues. From germline, CDR1 is SGHRS and CDR2 YFSETQ. J lost 1 base, V lost 3 bases, and 2 bases had no gene match. CDR3 coding DNA: TGCGCCAGCAGCTCAGGGACAGGGTCCTACGAGCAGTACTTC. Protein sequence: CASSSGTGSYEQYF. Complete variable domain (other parts from reference TRBV5-1 and TRBJ2-7): KAGVTQTPRYLIKTRGQQVTLSCSPISGHRSVSWYQQTPGQGLQFLFEYFSETQRNKGNFPGRFSGRQFSNSRSEMNVSTLELGDSALYLCASSSGTGSYEQYFGPGTRLTVT.

The rearrangement links TRBV10-2 to TRBJ2-3; D perhaps matches TRBD2 (5 bases). The CDR3 is 16 residues long. CDR1 and CDR2 from the germline V gene are WSHSY and SAAADI. V was trimmed by 1 base and J by 5 bases, leaving 16 bases between them. CDR3 sequence (DNA): TGCGCCAGCAGTGAGTTTATGGGAGTGGCGGTAGATACGCAGTATTTT. Encoded protein: CASSEFMGVAVDTQYF.

V and J are TRBV6-5 and TRBJ2-1, with D perhaps matching TRBD2 (7 bases). The CDR3 consists of 15 residues. Germline V gives CDR1 MNHEY, CDR2 SVGAGI. The V end lost 2 bases, the J end lost 1 base, and 9 bases lay between the germline ends. The DNA of the CDR3 is TGTGCCAGCAGTTACGCGGGGGCATCCTACAATGAGCAGTTCTTC. Its translation: CASSYAGASYNEQFF.

The J gene is TRBJ1-6, the V gene TRBV10-3; D unclear. The CDR3 contains 18 residues. V was cut by 3 bases and J by 0 bases, with 15 bases left in between. Germline V gives CDR1 ENHRY, CDR2 SYGVKD. The CDR3 sequence: CAISEVSSPSSYNSPLHF. The CDR3 region has the DNA TGTGCCATCAGTGAAGTGTCCTCCCCGAGCTCCTATAATTCACCCCTCCACTTT.

This clone has at least ten counts. V and J are TRBV9 and TRBJ2-7, with TRBD1 matching 10 bases. Losses at the gene ends were 4 bases for V and 6 bases for J; bases not matched to a gene: 10. The CDR3 runs to 15 residues. CDR1 is SGDLS and CDR2 is YYNGEE in the germline V gene. The CDR3 here is CASSPQTGGFGEQYF. The CDR3 nucleotides are TGTGCCAGCAGCCCTCAGACAGGGGGCTTCGGCGAGCAGTACTTC.

The J gene is TRBJ1-5, the V gene TRBV5-5, with 7 bases fitting TRBD1. The trim removed 4 bases at V and 3 bases at J, leaving 7 bases unmatched. The CDR3 has 15 amino acids. Germline CDR1 and CDR2: SGHKS and YYEKEE (reference sequence). As DNA, the CDR3 is TGTGCCAGCAGCGCGAGACAGGGAGTCAATCAGCCCCAGCATTTT. Protein sequence: CASSARQGVNQPQHF.

The CDR3 loop reads CASSLSRQPSYEQYF. The CDR3 bases are TGTGCCAGCAGTTTATCGAGACAGCCTTCCTACGAGCAGTACTTC. The chain has TRBV27 and TRBJ2-7, with a possible D match to TRBD1 (5 bases). The V and J ends lost 0 bases and 1 base respectively, with 10 bases between them. CDR1 is MNHEY and CDR2 is SMNVEV in the germline V gene (reference sequence). The CDR3 sequence is 15 residues long.

V and J are TRBV27 and TRBJ2-1; 11 bases map to TRBD2. The V gene end was trimmed by 2 bases and the J gene end by 3 bases; junction bases not matched to a gene: 6. The CDR3 is made up of 17 amino acids. In germline, CDR1 is MNHEY, CDR2 SMNVEV (reference sequence). The CDR3: CASSLRGTSGSYNEQFF. The CDR3 DNA follows: TGTGCCAGCAGTTTAAGGGGTACTAGCGGGAGCTACAATGAGCAGTTCTTC.

This chain joins TRBV6-1 and TRBJ1-5; tentative D call: TRBD1 (5 bases). V shed 6 bases and J shed 9 bases, with 18 bases lying between them. Germline V CDR1 and CDR2: MNHNS, SASEGT. The CDR3 extends over 14 amino acids. The CDR3 DNA follows: TGTGCCAGCAGAGGACAAGGCGGAGTTGGGCCCCAGCATTTT. Translating it yields CASRGQGGVGPQHF.

V and J are TRBV28 and TRBJ1-1; D may be TRBD1 (5 bases). This CDR3 comprises 12 residues. CDR1 is MDHEN and CDR2 is SYDVKM in the germline V gene. DNA for the CDR3: TGTGTGACGGGACTCTCGAACACTGAAGCTTTCTTT. This encodes CVTGLSNTEAFF.